The 10 T cell receptor beta chains given below trace back to one sample, sequenced in a study of shared clonotypes between healthy human individuals. CD45RO-negative, CCR7-positively selected cells formed the naive CD8 fraction, excluding terminally differentiated effector memory CD45RA+ cells. The repertoire was sequenced with immunoSEQ multiplex PCR; TCRdb's copy has only in-frame clones and lacks some. This table has 1.5 million to 2.5 million clones, just under 95% appearing once. Sequencing was done on a sample of naive CD8+ T cells sorted from blood. Every receptor here comes from a man in his late teens or twenties in good health.

V is TRBV10-3 and J is TRBJ2-7, with TRBD1 matching over 7 bases. The CDR3 extends over 14 amino acids. In germline, CDR1 is ENHRY, CDR2 SYGVKD. J lost 4 bases, V lost 0 bases, and 3 bases had no gene match. CDR3 in amino acids: CAISESDRVYEQYF. The CDR3 region has the DNA TGTGCCATCAGTGAGTCCGACAGGGTGTACGAGCAGTACTTC.

The chain has TRBV6-1 and TRBJ1-3, with TRBD1 identical over 8 bases. The junction had 4 bases not matched to a gene; V was cut back by 3 bases and J by 0 bases. In germline, CDR1 is MNHNS, CDR2 SASEGT. The CDR3 extends over 16 amino acids. The CDR3 DNA reads as TGTGCCAGCAGTGACGGCAGGGGGCTCTCTGGAAACACCATATATTTT. Amino acid sequence: CASSDGRGLSGNTIYF.

The rearrangement joins TRBV7-9 to TRBJ1-1, with 7 bases that match TRBD1. Germline CDR1 reads SEHNR; CDR2 reads FQNEAQ (reference sequence). The CDR3 consists of 14 residues. Trimming took 5 bases from V and 6 from J; bases not matched to a gene: 9. CDR3 nucleotide sequence: TGTGCCAGCAGCCGCTCGACAGGGTTCCCTGAAGCTTTCTTT. This codes for CASSRSTGFPEAFF. The whole variable domain, remainder taken from reference TRBV7-9 and TRBJ1-1, is DTGVSQNPRHKITKRGQNVTFRCDPISEHNRLYWYRQTLGQGPEFLTYFQNEAQLEKSRLLSDRFSAERPKGSFSTLEIQRTEQGDSAMYLCASSRSTGFPEAFFGQGTRLTVV.

This sequence joins TRBV6-5 and TRBJ2-1; 10 bases map to TRBD1. This CDR3 is built from 14 residues. From germline, CDR1 is MNHEY and CDR2 SVGAGI. The junction had 8 bases not matched to a gene; V was cut back by 7 bases and J by 8 bases. This CDR3 is CASTPGTGVDEQFF. CDR3 sequence (DNA): TGTGCCAGCACTCCCGGGACAGGGGTAGATGAGCAGTTCTTC.

The chain combines TRBV5-8 with TRBJ1-5, with 9 bases fitting TRBD1. Trimming removed 4 bases from V and 1 base from J; junction bases left unmatched: 6. Looked up from germline, CDR1 is SGHTS and CDR2 is YDEGEE. The CDR3 is 16 residues long. The CDR3, as DNA: TGTGCCAGCAGCCCCGAGACAGGGGGGAGCAATCAGCCCCAGCATTTT. Translated, it gives CASSPETGGSNQPQHF.

The chain has TRBV10-3 and TRBJ2-1; D is unclear. Trimming pared 10 bases from V and 7 bases from J, leaving 14 bases between. From germline, CDR1 is ENHRY and CDR2 SYGVKD. The CDR3 is made up of 12 amino acids. CDR3 in amino acids: CATLTASNEQFF. In nucleotides, the CDR3 is TGTGCCACCCTCACCGCTAGTAATGAGCAGTTCTTC.

The CDR3 reads CASSRTENTGELFF. The CDR3 bases are TGTGCCAGCAGCCGGACAGAGAACACCGGGGAGCTGTTTTTT. The chain recombines TRBV11-2 with TRBJ2-2; tentative D call: TRBD1 (6 bases). V lost 5 bases, J lost 1 base, and 8 bases lay in between. The germline V gene encodes CDR1 SGHAT and CDR2 FQNNGV. The CDR3 consists of 14 residues.

The CDR3 sequence: CASSQNWDSSYEQYF. Written as DNA, the CDR3 is TGCGCCAGCAGCCAAAACTGGGACAGCTCCTACGAGCAGTACTTC. The chain links TRBV4-1 to TRBJ2-7; the match to TRBD1 covers 7 bases. V was pared by 2 bases and J by 0 bases, with 4 bases of the junction left unmatched. CDR1 is MGHRA and CDR2 is YSYEKL in the germline V gene. The CDR3 is 15 residues long.

The J gene is TRBJ1-2, the V gene TRBV9, with D perhaps TRBD1 (6 bases). Trimming removed 1 base at V and 5 bases at J, with 18 bases between. This CDR3 has 16 residues. CDR1 and CDR2 from the germline V gene are SGDLS and YYNGEE. The CDR3 sequence: CASSVSGTTLSYGYTF. CDR3 nucleotides: TGTGCCAGCAGCGTATCCGGGACAACTCTATCTTATGGCTACACCTTC.

This clone was counted once. V and J are TRBV7-2 and TRBJ2-7; 7 bases align to TRBD1. V lost 4 bases to trimming and J lost 2 bases; unmatched junction nucleotides: 5. This CDR3 region has 14 residues. CDR1 is SGHTA, CDR2 FQGNSA, per germline. CDR3 sequence reads: CASSSDRVAYEQYF. Written as DNA, the CDR3 is TGTGCCAGCAGCTCCGACAGGGTGGCCTACGAGCAGTACTTC.